This TCR beta chain was identified in a study of cytomegalovirus exposure and HLA in healthy donors (dated by TCRdb to 2017 to 2019). Notes on the research overall: An earlier analysis of 550 to 700 of the donors reported about 250 Gb of sequence data and around 120 million unique TCR beta sequences from about 180 million T cells. Approximately 300 gigabases of sequencing data and approximately 92 million unique TCR sequences made up an early release that covered several hundred HLA-typed donors. Among the roughly 370 genotyped donors, approximately 82% belonged to the genetic ancestry cluster associated with self-reported Caucasian donors. The study was designed to test whether signatures of past pathogen exposure could be identified by cataloging public T cell receptors. The T cell repertoires of 700 or so subjects were profiled by immunosequencing and related to cytomegalovirus serostatus. Along with the approximately 600-subject first cohort, a separate validation cohort of 120 different subjects was used. To predict cytomegalovirus infection status, the study brought together high-throughput TCR immunosequencing, statistical association of individual TCRs with disease status, and machine learning. A later analysis re-analyzed previously published TCR beta repertoires from about 600 donors and added high-resolution HLA genotyping to study TCR occurrence patterns. Rather than using new phenotypic data, the later analysis identified candidate immune exposures from TCR beta sequences and from how often those sequences occurred across donors. To decide whether each TCR beta V gene segment behaved as functional or pseudogenic, an earlier analysis of some 600 of the donors relied on high-throughput TCR beta sequencing. Donor age, sex, ethnicity and CMV serostatus were compiled together with the repertoire data. A later genetic analysis used genome-wide SNP genotypes for about 60% of the roughly 700 donors, treating that subset as a discovery cohort. All discovery cohort repertoires had been generated on a single sequencing platform. HLA typing included class I and class II loci at four-digit resolution. Typing coverage varied by locus: roughly 629-640 donors for A, B, C, DRB1 and DQB1; about 520 for DQA1; around 610 for DPA1; 450 to 480 for DPB1. Because of strong linkage in the cohort, four or five DR-DQ haplotypes were treated as single units for association and clustering. Across about 370 genotyped donors of the cohort, an average of about 240,000 unique TCR beta nucleotide sequences per donor were sequenced, and roughly 20% of those sequences were non-productive. Here is what the overall study found, with its caveats: Assigning TCR associations to individual alleles was difficult when HLA alleles, especially DR and DQ, strongly co-occurred. A few of the identified cytomegalovirus-associated TCR beta chains were confirmed in vitro to be specific for cytomegalovirus antigens. The only immune exposure information available for the cohort was CMV serostatus. In a later analysis, several top co-occurrence clusters were reported to appear linked to parvovirus B19, influenza, CMV and Epstein-Barr virus. A later genetic analysis reported fewer N-insertions in productive TCRs among donors in an Asian-associated ancestry cluster than the roughly 700-donor mean. The classifier was reported to diagnose cytomegalovirus status with high specificity and sensitivity in both the original and validation cohorts. Some IMGT-functional V segments, including TRBV6-2 and TRBV6-3, could not be distinguished by the 87-base-pair reads and were therefore excluded. In a later analysis, HLA-associated TCR beta chains showed more clonal expansion and lower generation probabilities than non-associated chains that were equally common. Because HLA typing was unavailable for some donors at each locus, only the typed subset was used in association tests. In this cohort, only TCR beta chains were sequenced, and detectable features were limited by the absence of alpha or paired-chain data. Most CMV-associated TCR beta chains appeared to be HLA-restricted in a later analysis, and the HLA associations seemed to be driven largely by CMV exposure. Linkage disequilibrium might explain the correlated functional status among segregating V segments, but an unknown experimental factor could not be excluded. Presence/absence analyses assumed roughly uniform sequencing depth across donors, an assumption that may not hold. The study gave a list of over 150 TCR beta chains associated with cytomegalovirus. Because counts were too low, roughly 18 rarely observed V segments, including chromosome 9 orphons, were left out of the earlier analysis of a few hundred of the donors. An earlier analysis of approximately 600 of the donors showed that most TCR beta V segments appeared in productive rearrangements either about 87% or about 30% of the time, which broadly matched IMGT annotations. The authors suggested that the approach could potentially be extended to other disease states and immunological phenotypes. Specific HLA alleles were associated with about 17,000 TCR beta sequences at a false discovery rate of 0.05 in a later analysis. A cluster of highly shared sequence variants was judged likely to represent a technical artifact of the sequencing pipeline. A further reported finding was that TCR beta sequences accurately predicted the HLA-A and HLA-B alleles for most subjects in the first cohort. An association between a missense DCLRE1C variant and V-gene and J-gene trimming of TCR beta chains was found in a later genetic analysis and replicated in an independent cohort. In a later analysis, TCR association rates were found to vary across HLA loci, with the most associated TCRs seen for DRB1 alleles and the fewest for HLA-C alleles. While some public TCRs were present in many individuals, most TCR sequences turned up only very rarely across donors.

On this clone itself: Its specific antigen is unknown. Qualities for individual bases were not recorded, and no much larger clone is one base off.

Library preparation employed the immunoSEQ multiplex PCR assay. For the multiplex PCR, a mixture combining 60 forward primers for TCR Vbeta segments and 13 reverse primers for TCR Jbeta segments was used. A multiplex PCR assay on genomic DNA amplified the CDR3 region of rearranged TCR beta genes. On the Illumina HiSeq System, the amplified TCR beta libraries were sequenced as 87-base-pair reads. Per the authors' processing: In a later analysis, around 80 million unique TCR beta chains were counted across the roughly 610 repertoires, and roughly 10 million of these chains were shared by at least two donors. Raw reads were error-corrected and collapsed into unique sequences with a nearest-neighbor algorithm that merged closely related sequences to remove PCR and sequencing errors. CDR3 sequences were aligned to IMGT reference sequences to assign V, D and J gene segments. For a sequence to be retained, a match of at least six nucleotides was required to both a V gene segment and a J gene segment. Rearrangements were called productive when the CDR3 lacked stop codons and stayed in frame with V and J; all others were non-productive. Following IMGT convention, CDR3 was defined as the stretch from the second conserved V-encoded cysteine up to the conserved J-encoded phenylalanine. The earlier analysis of about 610 of the donors excluded sequences that lacked an unambiguous match to a single V gene segment. In an earlier analysis of about 590 of the donors, a V segment was called functional when productive rearrangements were above 56.7%, and segregating when the standard deviation between donors exceeded 5%. A statistical classification framework was built to diagnose cytomegalovirus status from the catalog of TCR beta chain sequences. In a later analysis, V and J genes were assigned by comparing TCR nucleotide sequences against IMGT/GENE-DB human TR gene sequences. In a later analysis, CDR3 sequences and most-parsimonious VDJ recombination scenarios were assigned using the TCRdist pipeline. In a later analysis, every TCR beta chain was defined by the combination of its CDR3 amino acid sequence and its V-gene family, and reads without a unique V-gene family were dropped. In a later analysis, 500 to 650 highly shared, low-generation-probability nucleotide sequences were removed to address suspected cross-contamination and a sequencing artifact. In a later analysis, a clonal expansion index was calculated for each public chain from normalized within-repertoire ranks of inferred template counts. In a later analysis, generation probabilities were computed using a VDJ recombination model fitted to out-of-frame rearrangements, and the results were checked against IGoR. A later analysis scored TCR-TCR, TCR-HLA and TCR-CMV co-occurrence with hypergeometric tests, applying a repertoire-size bias correction to TCR pairs. To estimate false discovery rates, a later analysis permuted the HLA or CMV assignments 20 times. In a later analysis, co-occurring TCRs were grouped with DBSCAN, and TCRdist sequence similarity was added when clustering was performed within HLA-allele-positive subsets. Repertoires with fewer than 30,000 or more than 120,000 public chains, plus five repertoires with anomalous nucleotide sharing, were excluded from co-occurrence clustering. The immuneACCESS repertoire file appears here via TCRdb, limited to in-frame rearrangements. These files lack a portion of the clones; in checked studies, under half of the deficit traces to unresolved V genes, and the cause of the others is not known. Clone size and V and J calls were adopted from that table, with D and trimming inferred from the DNA. This sample is represented by under 200,000 clones; about three quarters of them were singletons. 3.1% of the sample lies in the top ten.

The junction shows trimming of 9 bases on V and 2 bases on J, and the gene matches do not reach 16 bases of it. From the germline V gene (reference sequence), CDR1 is LNHDA and CDR2 is SQIVND. The CDR3 runs 17 residues from the cysteine to the phenylalanine. The DNA shown is the 51-base CDR3, in frame from base 1. The cohort was made up of 650 to 700 healthy bone marrow donors. Cohort members were all nominally healthy when sampled, although unrecorded immune exposures were likely present. The donor was CMV seropositive and belonged to the group of more than 250 seropositive cohort members. A peripheral blood sample was provided by each donor, and peripheral blood mononuclear cells were used for TCR beta sequencing. Genomic DNA extraction from the blood cell samples was performed with the Qiagen DNeasy Blood Extraction Kit.

Sequenced sample: PBMCs. The sequence came from a woman between 50 and 59 years old in good health and CMV-seropositive. The sequence links TRBV19 to TRBJ1-2, with TRBD1 matching 9 junction bases. The CDR3 protein sequence reads: CASTNYRGPSENYGYTF. The DNA sequence is as follows: TGTGCCAGCACAAATTACAGGGGGCCCTCCGAGAACTATGGCTACACCTTC.